This T cell receptor beta chain was sequenced for a study of long-term antiretroviral therapy in people with HIV. All donors provided no fewer than one pre-ART and no fewer than two post-ART PBMC samples. Study outcomes and limitations: No data were available on ART adherence, viral resistance or therapy changes. When set beside controls, HIV repertoires had CDR3 length ranges that were narrower.

In regard to this clone: What it binds is not known.

Trimming took 3 bases from V and 3 from J, leaving 15 bases between them. CDR1 and CDR2 (germline): SGHRS, YFSETQ. The CDR3 is 15 amino acids. Survey level was the resolution at which the v3.0 immunoSEQ assay ran. This table comes from immunoSEQ multiplex PCR, and its TCRdb copy is limited to in-frame clones, with some not included. The data hold 25,000 to 30,000 clones, with 70% to 90% observed a single time. This sequence originates from a middle-aged man with HIV. The sequences come from unsorted PBMCs, collected less than 5 years after starting antiretroviral therapy. J is TRBJ2-5 and V is TRBV5-1; no clear D gene. The CDR3 reads CASSSGQMPEETQYF. In nucleotides, the CDR3 is TGCGCCAGCAGCTCCGGGCAGATGCCTGAAGAGACCCAGTACTTC.